Listed below are T cell receptor beta chains from one sample, sequenced in a study of blood T cells in healthy people across ages. TCRdb re-analysed the 5' RACE reads in MiXCR, keeping a single row per CDR3 protein. The table records roughly 1,500,000 distinct CDR3 sequences, 35% to 45% of them present only once. Input material: blood. These receptors all stem from a woman aged 18-29 years in good health. CDR3s include the opening cysteine and the closing phenylalanine or tryptophan. The order of the fields is clone size, V gene, D gene, J gene, CDR3 protein, CDR3 DNA. D genes are given only for firm matches. Size values are once, few and many counts, or a class for expanded clones, and some rows have none.

abundance: -
v_gene: TRBV2
d_gene: -
j_gene: TRBJ2-1
CDR3aa: CALKDYNEQFF
CDR3nt: TGTGCCCTCAAGGACTACAATGAGCAGTTCTTC

abundance: -
v_gene: TRBV5-1
d_gene: TRBD2
j_gene: TRBJ2-4
CDR3aa: CASSFGAGGTDEQYF
CDR3nt: TGCGCCAGCAGCTTTGGGGCGGGGGGAACTGATGAGCAGTACTTC

abundance: many
v_gene: TRBV27
d_gene: -
j_gene: TRBJ1-1
CDR3aa: CASSTQGQNTEAFF
CDR3nt: TGTGCCAGCAGTACACAGGGCCAGAACACTGAAGCTTTCTTT

abundance: -
v_gene: TRBV3-1
d_gene: TRBD2
j_gene: TRBJ2-5
CDR3aa: CASSQDRGRAETQYF
CDR3nt: TGTGCCAGCAGCCAAGATAGAGGGAGGGCCGAGACCCAGTACTTC

abundance: few
v_gene: TRBV29-1
d_gene: -
j_gene: TRBJ2-7
CDR3aa: CSVEGRAGLDEQYF
CDR3nt: TGCAGCGTTGAGGGACGAGCGGGTCTGGACGAGCAGTACTTC

abundance: few
v_gene: TRBV6-1
d_gene: -
j_gene: TRBJ2-7
CDR3aa: CASSEIRGDRYEQYF
CDR3nt: TGTGCCAGCAGTGAAATTCGGGGGGACAGGTACGAGCAGTACTTC

abundance: -
v_gene: TRBV20-1
d_gene: -
j_gene: TRBJ2-5
CDR3aa: CSARLAGQKETQYF
CDR3nt: TGCAGTGCCAGACTTGCGGGACAGAAAGAGACCCAGTACTTC

abundance: -
v_gene: TRBV11-1
d_gene: -
j_gene: TRBJ2-5
CDR3aa: CASSSGPNNEQYF
CDR3nt: TGTGCCAGCAGCTCGGGACCAAACAATGAGCAGTACTTC

abundance: few
v_gene: TRBV28
d_gene: -
j_gene: TRBJ2-1
CDR3aa: CASSLGWAAGEQFF
CDR3nt: TGTGCCAGCAGTTTAGGATGGGCCGCGGGTGAGCAGTTCTTC

abundance: few
v_gene: TRBV5-1
d_gene: TRBD2
j_gene: TRBJ2-1
CDR3aa: CASSPPAGGITYNEQFF
CDR3nt: TGCGCCAGCAGCCCCCCCGCGGGAGGAATTACCTACAATGAGCAGTTCTTC

abundance: -
v_gene: TRBV12-3/TRBV12-4
d_gene: TRBD1
j_gene: TRBJ2-5
CDR3aa: CASSATGGDPGTQYF
CDR3nt: TGTGCCAGCAGTGCGACAGGGGGCGACCCAGGGACCCAGTACTTC

abundance: few
v_gene: TRBV9
d_gene: -
j_gene: TRBJ1-4
CDR3aa: CASSVLGSNEKLFF
CDR3nt: TGTGCCAGCAGCGTTCTGGGCTCTAATGAAAAACTGTTTTTT

abundance: few
v_gene: TRBV6-5
d_gene: TRBD1
j_gene: TRBJ2-5
CDR3aa: CASSGQRKETQYF
CDR3nt: TGTGCCAGTTCGGGACAGAGAAAAGAGACCCAGTACTTC

abundance: few
v_gene: TRBV10-3
d_gene: -
j_gene: TRBJ2-1
CDR3aa: CATLGSGGTYNEQFF
CDR3nt: TGTGCCACCCTTGGCTCCGGGGGCACCTACAATGAGCAGTTCTTC

abundance: -
v_gene: TRBV12-3/TRBV12-4
d_gene: -
j_gene: TRBJ1-4
CDR3aa: CASSLVGTANEKLFF
CDR3nt: TGTGCCAGCAGTCTAGTTGGCACAGCTAATGAAAAACTGTTTTTT

abundance: -
v_gene: TRBV20-1
d_gene: TRBD1
j_gene: TRBJ1-3
CDR3aa: CSARPGGNSGNTIYF
CDR3nt: TGCAGTGCCCGACCAGGGGGGAACTCTGGAAACACCATATATTTT

abundance: few
v_gene: TRBV3-1
d_gene: TRBD1
j_gene: TRBJ1-1
CDR3aa: CASTRGQMNTEAFF
CDR3nt: TGTGCCAGCACAAGGGGGCAGATGAACACTGAAGCTTTCTTT

abundance: -
v_gene: TRBV20-1
d_gene: -
j_gene: TRBJ2-1
CDR3aa: CSASPLRQTSYNEQFF
CDR3nt: TGCAGTGCTAGCCCTCTCCGCCAGACCTCCTACAATGAGCAGTTCTTC

abundance: -
v_gene: TRBV6-5
d_gene: -
j_gene: TRBJ1-2
CDR3aa: CASSYSKESMRGYTF
CDR3nt: TGTGCCAGCAGTTACTCGAAGGAAAGTATGAGAGGCTACACCTTC

abundance: -
v_gene: TRBV19
d_gene: -
j_gene: TRBJ2-5
CDR3aa: CASRGLRSGEVETQYF
CDR3nt: TGTGCCAGTAGGGGACTTCGTAGCGGAGAGGTGGAGACCCAGTACTTC

abundance: -
v_gene: TRBV20-1
d_gene: TRBD2
j_gene: TRBJ2-3
CDR3aa: CSARREAVTDTQYF
CDR3nt: TGCAGTGCTAGGCGGGAGGCTGTCACAGATACGCAGTATTTT

abundance: few
v_gene: TRBV7-3
d_gene: -
j_gene: TRBJ2-5
CDR3aa: CASSLTAGTTQETQYF
CDR3nt: TGTGCCAGCAGCTTAACGGCGGGGACAACTCAAGAGACCCAGTACTTC

abundance: -
v_gene: TRBV7-9
d_gene: -
j_gene: TRBJ1-1
CDR3aa: CASSSSRTGGPEAFF
CDR3nt: TGTGCCAGCAGCTCAAGCCGAACGGGGGGCCCTGAAGCTTTCTTT

abundance: few
v_gene: TRBV7-9
d_gene: -
j_gene: TRBJ2-7
CDR3aa: CASSSDYGRGYEQYF
CDR3nt: TGTGCCAGCAGCTCCGATTATGGCCGCGGCTACGAGCAGTACTTC

abundance: once
v_gene: TRBV14
d_gene: -
j_gene: TRBJ2-7
CDR3aa: CASSHGSGQAYEQYF
CDR3nt: TGTGCCAGCAGCCACGGGTCGGGACAAGCCTACGAGCAGTACTTC

abundance: -
v_gene: TRBV4-1
d_gene: -
j_gene: TRBJ1-5
CDR3aa: CASSRWTGEPQHF
CDR3nt: TGCGCCAGCAGCCGATGGACCGGTGAGCCCCAGCATTTT

abundance: few
v_gene: TRBV6-1
d_gene: -
j_gene: TRBJ1-5
CDR3aa: CASSGWEPNQPQHF
CDR3nt: TGTGCCAGCAGTGGATGGGAGCCCAATCAGCCCCAGCATTTT

abundance: -
v_gene: TRBV9
d_gene: TRBD2
j_gene: TRBJ2-7
CDR3aa: CASTASQGREDPPYEQYF
CDR3nt: TGTGCCAGCACCGCTTCTCAGGGGCGGGAGGACCCACCCTACGAGCAGTACTTC

abundance: -
v_gene: TRBV20-1
d_gene: -
j_gene: TRBJ2-1
CDR3aa: CSFEGQKIYNEQFF
CDR3nt: TGCAGTTTCGAAGGACAGAAGATATACAATGAGCAGTTCTTC

abundance: -
v_gene: TRBV11-1
d_gene: -
j_gene: TRBJ2-3
CDR3aa: CASRRPGDPDTQYF
CDR3nt: TGTGCCAGCAGGCGACCAGGGGACCCAGATACGCAGTATTTT

abundance: -
v_gene: TRBV29-1
d_gene: TRBD1
j_gene: TRBJ2-7
CDR3aa: CSVEMGQGAYNEQYF
CDR3nt: TGCAGCGTTGAAATGGGACAGGGTGCCTACAATGAGCAGTACTTC